Below, 2 T cell receptor beta chains from the same sample are listed, as sequenced in a study of T cell responses to AZD1222 COVID-19 vaccine. Sequencing used immunoSEQ multiplex PCR; TCRdb keeps in-frame clones, though not all of them. This table has 150,000 to 200,000 clones, approximately 90% appearing once. The sequences come from peripheral blood, collected 28 days after the second AZD1222 dose. The source is an adult who received the AZD1222 COVID-19 vaccine.

This rearrangement joins TRBV7-3 to TRBJ2-1; 7 bases line up with TRBD1. Germline CDR1 and CDR2: SGHTA and FQGTGA. The ends lost 5 bases at V and 5 bases at J; junction bases unmatched: 3. The CDR3 totals 13 residues. The CDR3 spells CASSKDRDNEQFF. CDR3 bases: TGTGCCAGCAGCAAAGACAGGGACAATGAGCAGTTCTTC.

The CDR3 region has the DNA TGTGCCAGCAGCCAAGATGGCACGAGTAGCAATCAGCCCCAGCATTTT. Encoded protein: CASSQDGTSSNQPQHF. The chain is built from TRBV4-2 and TRBJ1-5; D uncertain. Germline values: CDR1 LGHNA, CDR2 YNFKEQ. The CDR3 sequence is 16 residues long. Trimming shortened V by 0 bases and J by 0 bases, and 9 bases separated the two germline ends.